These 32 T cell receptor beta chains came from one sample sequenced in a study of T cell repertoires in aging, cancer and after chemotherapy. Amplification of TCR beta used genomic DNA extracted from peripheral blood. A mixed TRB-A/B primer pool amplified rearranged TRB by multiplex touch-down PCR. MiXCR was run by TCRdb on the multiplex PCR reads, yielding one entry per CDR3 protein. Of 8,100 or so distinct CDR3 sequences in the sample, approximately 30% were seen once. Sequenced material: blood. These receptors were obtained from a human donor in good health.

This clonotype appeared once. The CDR3 nucleotides read TGTGCCAGCAGCCAAGATGGGGGGACAGGGGGTGAAAAACTGTTTTTT. The encoded protein is CASSQDGGTGGEKLFF. This sequence joins TRBV5-6 and TRBJ1-4, with 11 bases identical to TRBD1. The germline V gene encodes CDR1 SGHDT and CDR2 YYEEEE. The CDR3 has 16 residues. V was pared by 4 bases and J by 7 bases, with 9 bases of the junction left unmatched.

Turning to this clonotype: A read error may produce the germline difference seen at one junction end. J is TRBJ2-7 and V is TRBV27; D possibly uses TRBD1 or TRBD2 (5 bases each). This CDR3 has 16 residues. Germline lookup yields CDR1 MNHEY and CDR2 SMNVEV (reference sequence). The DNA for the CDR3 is TGTGCCAGAAGTTCAGATCCGGGACGCGGTCCCTACGAGCAGTACTTC. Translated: CARSSDPGRGPYEQYF.

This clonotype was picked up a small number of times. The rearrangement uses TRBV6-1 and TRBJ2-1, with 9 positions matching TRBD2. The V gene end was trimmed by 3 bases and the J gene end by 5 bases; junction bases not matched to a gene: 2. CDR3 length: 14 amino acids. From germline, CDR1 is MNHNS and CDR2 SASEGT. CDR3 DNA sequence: TGTGCCAGCAGTGAGACTAGCGGCGACAATGAGCAGTTCTTC. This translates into CASSETSGDNEQFF.

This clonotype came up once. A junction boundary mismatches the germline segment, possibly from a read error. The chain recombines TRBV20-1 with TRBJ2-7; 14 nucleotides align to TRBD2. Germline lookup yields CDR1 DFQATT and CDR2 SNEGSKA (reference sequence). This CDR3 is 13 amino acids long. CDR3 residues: CSAGTSGRYEKYF. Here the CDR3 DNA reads TGCAGTGCCGGGACTAGCGGGAGATACGAGAAGTACTTC.

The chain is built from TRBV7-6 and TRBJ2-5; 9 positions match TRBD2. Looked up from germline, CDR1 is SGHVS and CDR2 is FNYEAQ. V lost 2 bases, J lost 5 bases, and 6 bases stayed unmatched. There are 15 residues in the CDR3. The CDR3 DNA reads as TGTGCCAGCAGCTTAACCGCGGGAGGGTCGGAGACCCAGTACTTC. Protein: CASSLTAGGSETQYF.

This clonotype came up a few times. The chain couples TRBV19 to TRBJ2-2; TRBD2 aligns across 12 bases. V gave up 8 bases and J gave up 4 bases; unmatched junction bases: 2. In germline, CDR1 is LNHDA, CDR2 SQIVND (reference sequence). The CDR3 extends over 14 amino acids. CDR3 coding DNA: TGTGCCAGTGGACTAGCGGGATTCACCGGGGAGCTGTTTTTT. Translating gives CASGLAGFTGELFF.

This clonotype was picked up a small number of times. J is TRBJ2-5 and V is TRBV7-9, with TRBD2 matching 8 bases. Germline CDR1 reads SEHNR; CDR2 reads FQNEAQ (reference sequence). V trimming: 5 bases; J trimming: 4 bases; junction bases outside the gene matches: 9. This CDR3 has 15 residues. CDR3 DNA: TGTGCCAGCAGCAACGGGGGGGCGGGTGGAGAGACCCAGTACTTC. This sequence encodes CASSNGGAGGETQYF.

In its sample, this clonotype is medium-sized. In DNA form, the CDR3 reads TGCAGCGGCTACGGACAGGGTAGGGACACCGGGGAGCTGTTTTTT. As protein: CSGYGQGRDTGELFF. This chain uses TRBV29-1 with TRBJ2-2, with 8 bases identical to TRBD1. CDR3 length equals 15 residues. V gave up 7 bases and J gave up 3 bases; unmatched junction bases: 10. Germline V gives CDR1 SQVTM, CDR2 ANQGSEA.

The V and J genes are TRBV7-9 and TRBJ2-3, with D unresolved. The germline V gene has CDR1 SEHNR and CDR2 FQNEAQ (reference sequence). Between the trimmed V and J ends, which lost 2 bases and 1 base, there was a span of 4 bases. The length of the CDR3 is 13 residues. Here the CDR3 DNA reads TGTGCCAGCAGCTTACAGGGCACAGATACGCAGTATTTT. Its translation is CASSLQGTDTQYF.

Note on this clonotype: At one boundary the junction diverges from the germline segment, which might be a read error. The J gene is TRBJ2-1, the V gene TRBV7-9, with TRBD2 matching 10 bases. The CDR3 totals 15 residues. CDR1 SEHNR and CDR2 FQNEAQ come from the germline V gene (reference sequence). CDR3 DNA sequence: TGTGCCAGCAGTTTAGGTCTAGCGGGAGACAATGAGCAGTTCTTC. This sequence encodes CASSLGLAGDNEQFF.

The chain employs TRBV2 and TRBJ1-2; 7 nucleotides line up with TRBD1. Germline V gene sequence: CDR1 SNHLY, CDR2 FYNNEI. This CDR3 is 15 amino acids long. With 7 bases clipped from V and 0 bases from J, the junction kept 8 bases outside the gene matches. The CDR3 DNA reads TGTGCCAGCACCTGGGACAGTGGGACTAACTATGGCTACACCTTC. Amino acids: CASTWDSGTNYGYTF.

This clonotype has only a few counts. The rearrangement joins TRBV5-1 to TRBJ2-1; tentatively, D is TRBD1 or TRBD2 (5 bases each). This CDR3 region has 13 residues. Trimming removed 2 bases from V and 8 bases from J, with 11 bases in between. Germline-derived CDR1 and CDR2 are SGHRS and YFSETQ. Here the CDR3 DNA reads TGCGCCAGCAGCTTTGAGGGGTCCGATGAGCAGTTCTTC. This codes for CASSFEGSDEQFF.

The CDR3 region has the DNA TGTGCCAGCAGCCGAAACGGGAGGAGCAATGAGCAGTTCTTC. This sequence encodes CASSRNGRSNEQFF. The chain recombines TRBV6-5 with TRBJ2-1, with 7 bases lining up with TRBD2. There are 14 residues in the CDR3. Trimming took 6 bases from V and 6 from J; bases not matched to a gene: 8. Germline loops: CDR1 MNHEY, CDR2 SVGAGI.

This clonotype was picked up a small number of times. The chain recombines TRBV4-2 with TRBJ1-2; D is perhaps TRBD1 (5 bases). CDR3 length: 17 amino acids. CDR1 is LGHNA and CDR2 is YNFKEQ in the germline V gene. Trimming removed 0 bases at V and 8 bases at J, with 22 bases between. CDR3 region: CASSQERRSAGLAGYTF. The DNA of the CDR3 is TGTGCCAGCAGCCAAGAGAGGAGGTCTGCAGGGCTGGCCGGCTACACCTTC.

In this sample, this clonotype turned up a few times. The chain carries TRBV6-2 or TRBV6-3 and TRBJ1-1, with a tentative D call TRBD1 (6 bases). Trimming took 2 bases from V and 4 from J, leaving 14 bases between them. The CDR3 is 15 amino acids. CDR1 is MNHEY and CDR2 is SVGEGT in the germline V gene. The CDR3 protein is CASSYLRQAPTEAFF. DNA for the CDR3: TGTGCCAGCAGTTACCTAAGACAGGCCCCCACTGAAGCTTTCTTT.

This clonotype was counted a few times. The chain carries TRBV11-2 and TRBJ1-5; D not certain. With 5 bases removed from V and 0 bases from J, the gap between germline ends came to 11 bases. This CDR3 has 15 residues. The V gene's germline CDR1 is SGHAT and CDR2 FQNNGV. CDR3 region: CASSTNQDSNQPQHF. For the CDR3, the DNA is TGTGCCAGCAGCACGAACCAGGATAGCAATCAGCCCCAGCATTTT.

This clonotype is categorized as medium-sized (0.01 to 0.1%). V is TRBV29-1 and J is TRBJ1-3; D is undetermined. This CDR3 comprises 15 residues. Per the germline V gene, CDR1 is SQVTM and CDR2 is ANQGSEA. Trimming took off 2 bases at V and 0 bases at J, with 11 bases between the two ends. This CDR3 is CSVEIDLGSGNTIYF. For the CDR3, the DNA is TGCAGCGTTGAAATAGACTTGGGCTCTGGAAACACCATATATTTT. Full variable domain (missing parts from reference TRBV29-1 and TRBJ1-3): SAVISQKPSRDICQRGTSLTIQCQVDSQVTMMFWYRQQPGQSLTLIATANQGSEATYESGFVIDKFPISRPNLTFSTLTVSNMSPEDSSIYLCSVEIDLGSGNTIYFGEGSWLTVV.

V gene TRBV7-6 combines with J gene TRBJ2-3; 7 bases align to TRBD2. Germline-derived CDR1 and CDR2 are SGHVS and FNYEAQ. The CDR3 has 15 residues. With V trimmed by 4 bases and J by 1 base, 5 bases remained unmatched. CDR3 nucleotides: TGTGCCAGCAGCTCCCGTCTAGCGGGCACAGATACGCAGTATTTT. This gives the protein CASSSRLAGTDTQYF.

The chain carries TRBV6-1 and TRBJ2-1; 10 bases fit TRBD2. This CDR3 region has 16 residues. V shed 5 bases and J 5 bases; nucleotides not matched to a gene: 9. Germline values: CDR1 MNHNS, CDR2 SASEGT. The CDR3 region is CASSYDWLAGDNEQFF. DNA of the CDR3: TGTGCCAGCAGTTACGATTGGCTAGCGGGAGACAATGAGCAGTTCTTC.

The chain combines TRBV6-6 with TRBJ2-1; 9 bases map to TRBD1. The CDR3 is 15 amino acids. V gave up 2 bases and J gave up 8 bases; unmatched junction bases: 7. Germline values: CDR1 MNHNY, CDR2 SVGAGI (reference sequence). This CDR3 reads CASSYGTGYLDEQFF. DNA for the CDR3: TGTGCCAGCAGTTACGGGACAGGGTATCTCGATGAGCAGTTCTTC.

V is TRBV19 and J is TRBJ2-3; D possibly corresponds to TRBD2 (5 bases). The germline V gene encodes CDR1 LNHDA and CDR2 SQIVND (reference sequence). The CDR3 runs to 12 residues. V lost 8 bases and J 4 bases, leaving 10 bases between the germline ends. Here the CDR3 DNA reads TGTGCCAGTGAGGGCAGATCAGATACGCAGTATTTT. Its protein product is CASEGRSDTQYF.

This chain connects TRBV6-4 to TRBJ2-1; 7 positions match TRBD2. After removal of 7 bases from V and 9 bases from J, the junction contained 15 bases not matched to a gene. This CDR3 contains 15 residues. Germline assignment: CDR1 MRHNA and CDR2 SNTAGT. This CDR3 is CASNPPAGISSEQFF. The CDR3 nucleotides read TGTGCCAGCAACCCCCCAGCGGGAATAAGCAGTGAGCAGTTCTTC.

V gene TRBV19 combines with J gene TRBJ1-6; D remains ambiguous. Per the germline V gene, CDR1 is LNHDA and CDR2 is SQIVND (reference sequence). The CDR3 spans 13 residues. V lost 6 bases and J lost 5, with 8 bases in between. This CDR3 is CASRRVDNSPLHF. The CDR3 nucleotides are TGTGCCAGTAGACGGGTAGATAATTCACCCCTCCACTTT.

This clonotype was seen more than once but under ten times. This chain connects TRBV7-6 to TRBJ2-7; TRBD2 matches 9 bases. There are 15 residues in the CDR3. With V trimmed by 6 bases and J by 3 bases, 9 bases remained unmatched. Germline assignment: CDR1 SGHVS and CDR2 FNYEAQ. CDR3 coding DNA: TGTGCCAGCAGGTCAGCAATAGCGGGAGACTACGAGCAGTACTTC. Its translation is CASRSAIAGDYEQYF.

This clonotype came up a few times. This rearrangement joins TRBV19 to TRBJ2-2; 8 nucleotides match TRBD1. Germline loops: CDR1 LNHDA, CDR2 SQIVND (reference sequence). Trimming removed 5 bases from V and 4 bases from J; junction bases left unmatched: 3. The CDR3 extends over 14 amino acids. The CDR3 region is CASSVQGATGELFF. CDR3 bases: TGTGCCAGTAGTGTTCAGGGGGCCACCGGGGAGCTGTTTTTT.

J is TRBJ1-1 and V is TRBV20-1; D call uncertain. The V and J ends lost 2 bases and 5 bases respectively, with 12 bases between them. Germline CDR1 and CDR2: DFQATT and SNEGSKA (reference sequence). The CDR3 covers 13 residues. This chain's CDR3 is CSARHPGGTEAFF. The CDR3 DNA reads TGCAGTGCTAGACACCCCGGAGGGACTGAAGCTTTCTTT.

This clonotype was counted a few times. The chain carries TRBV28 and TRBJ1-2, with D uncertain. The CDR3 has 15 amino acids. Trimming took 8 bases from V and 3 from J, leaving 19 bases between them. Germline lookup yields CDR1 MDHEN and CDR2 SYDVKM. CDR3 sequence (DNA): TGTGCCAGCTTAACCCAAAGAGGGCGAGACTATGGCTACACCTTC. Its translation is CASLTQRGRDYGYTF.

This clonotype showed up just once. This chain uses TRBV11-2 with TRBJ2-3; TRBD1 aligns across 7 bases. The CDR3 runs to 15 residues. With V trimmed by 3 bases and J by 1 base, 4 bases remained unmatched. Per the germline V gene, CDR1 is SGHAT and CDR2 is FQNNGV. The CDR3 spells CASSFSGTGTDTQYF. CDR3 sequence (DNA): TGTGCCAGCAGCTTTTCCGGGACAGGCACAGATACGCAGTATTTT.

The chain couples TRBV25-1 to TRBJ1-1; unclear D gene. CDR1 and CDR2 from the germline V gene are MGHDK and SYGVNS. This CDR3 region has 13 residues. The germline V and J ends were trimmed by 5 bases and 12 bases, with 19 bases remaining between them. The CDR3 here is CASSPRTLGAPFF. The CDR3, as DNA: TGTGCCAGCAGTCCTAGGACGCTGGGCGCGCCTTTCTTT.

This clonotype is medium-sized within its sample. The CDR3 region is CASSLGLARRDTQYF. The CDR3 DNA follows: TGTGCCAGCAGCTTGGGCCTAGCGAGACGAGATACGCAGTATTTT. The chain combines TRBV7-2 with TRBJ2-3; the D gene is possibly TRBD2 (6 bases). Germline loops: CDR1 SGHTA, CDR2 FQGNSA. The CDR3 runs to 15 residues. V lost 3 bases to trimming and J lost 5 bases, with 15 bases between them.

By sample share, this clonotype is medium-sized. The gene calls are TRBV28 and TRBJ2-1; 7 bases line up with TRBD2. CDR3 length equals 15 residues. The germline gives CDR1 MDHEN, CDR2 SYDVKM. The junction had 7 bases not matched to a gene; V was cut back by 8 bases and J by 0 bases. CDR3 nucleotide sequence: TGTGCCAGCGGAAGCGGGGCTAGCTCCTACAATGAGCAGTTCTTC. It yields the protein CASGSGASSYNEQFF.

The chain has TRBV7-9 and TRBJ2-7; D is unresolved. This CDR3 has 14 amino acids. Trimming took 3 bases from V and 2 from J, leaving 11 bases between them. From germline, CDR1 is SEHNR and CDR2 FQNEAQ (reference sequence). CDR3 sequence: CASSLGLPPYEQYF. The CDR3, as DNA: TGTGCCAGCAGCTTGGGTCTCCCCCCCTACGAGCAGTACTTC.